One and the same sample provided the 7 T cell receptor beta chains below, sequenced in a study of blood T cell repertoires in COVID-19. TCRdb keeps only in-frame clones here, not all; method: immunoSEQ multiplex PCR. The table lists 180,000 or so clones, 86% of them singletons. Sequenced input: PBMCs or T cells enriched from blood (not recorded which). The receptors here all came from a man aged 35 to 55 with acute COVID-19.

The CDR3 coding sequence is TGTGCCAGCAGTGGAACAGCCATAGTGAGCTCTGGGGCCAACGTCCTGACTTTC. Protein: CASSGTAIVSSGANVLTF. This rearrangement joins TRBV2 to TRBJ2-6; no firm D call. V lost 4 bases, J lost 0 bases, and 16 bases lay in between. In germline, CDR1 is SNHLY, CDR2 FYNNEI. There are 18 residues in the CDR3.

The chain employs TRBV30 and TRBJ1-2, with D tentatively TRBD1 (5 bases). The CDR3 has 13 amino acids. The V gene lost 0 bases and the J gene lost 7 bases, with 12 bases spanning the gap. The germline V gene encodes CDR1 GTSNPN and CDR2 SVGIG (reference sequence). The CDR3 protein is CAWSVKGSFGYTF. The CDR3 coding sequence is TGTGCCTGGAGTGTAAAGGGGTCTTTTGGCTACACCTTC.

This clone was recorded once. This chain connects TRBV9 to TRBJ2-3; 9 bases align to TRBD1. The ends lost 2 bases at V and 4 bases at J; junction bases unmatched: 5. The CDR3 contains 15 residues. The V gene's germline CDR1 is SGDLS and CDR2 YYNGEE. CDR3 in amino acids: CASSVSGTGSDTQYF. The CDR3 DNA reads as TGTGCCAGCAGCGTCTCCGGGACAGGGTCAGATACGCAGTATTTT. The full variable domain, in which reference TRBV9 and TRBJ2-3 provide the parts outside the CDR3, is DSGVTQTPKHLITATGQRVTLRCSPRSGDLSVYWYQQSLDQGLQFLIQYYNGEERAKGNILERFSAQQFPDLHSELNLSSLELGDSALYFCASSVSGTGSDTQYFGPGTRLTVL.

The V call is TRBV18, the J call TRBJ2-5, with 7 bases lining up with TRBD2. Germline trimming cut 2 bases from V and 2 bases from J; bases unmatched to any gene: 11. The CDR3 runs 17 residues. Germline CDR1 KGHSH, CDR2 LQKENI. The CDR3 DNA sequence: TGTGCCAGCTCACCATTTGGGCAGCGGGATCTACAAGAGACCCAGTACTTC. Protein sequence: CASSPFGQRDLQETQYF.

This chain links TRBV9 with TRBJ2-3, with 8 bases lining up with TRBD2. Germline V gene data show CDR1 as SGDLS and CDR2 as YYNGEE. V lost 4 bases and J lost 0; bases outside the gene matches: 7. This CDR3 spans 16 amino acids. CDR3 sequence reads: CASSPGGGSSTDTQYF. CDR3 nucleotide sequence: TGTGCCAGCAGCCCGGGGGGGGGTTCGAGCACAGATACGCAGTATTTT.

The gene calls are TRBV6-5 and TRBJ1-1; D remains ambiguous. V lost 4 bases and J lost 6, with 12 bases in between. This CDR3 spans 13 amino acids. The germline CDR1 and CDR2 sequences are MNHEY and SVGAGI. Here the CDR3 reads CASSLDRSSEAFF. The CDR3 nucleotides read TGTGCCAGCAGTTTAGATCGTAGCTCTGAAGCTTTCTTT.

The chain has TRBV19 and TRBJ1-1; 8 nucleotides agree with TRBD1. The CDR3 is made up of 17 amino acids. J gave up 0 bases and V 5 bases, and 11 bases lay outside the gene matches. Germline CDR1 reads LNHDA; CDR2 reads SQIVND (reference sequence). CDR3: CASSPRGREGLNTEAFF. CDR3 coding DNA: TGTGCCAGTAGTCCCAGGGGGCGCGAAGGTCTGAACACTGAAGCTTTCTTT.